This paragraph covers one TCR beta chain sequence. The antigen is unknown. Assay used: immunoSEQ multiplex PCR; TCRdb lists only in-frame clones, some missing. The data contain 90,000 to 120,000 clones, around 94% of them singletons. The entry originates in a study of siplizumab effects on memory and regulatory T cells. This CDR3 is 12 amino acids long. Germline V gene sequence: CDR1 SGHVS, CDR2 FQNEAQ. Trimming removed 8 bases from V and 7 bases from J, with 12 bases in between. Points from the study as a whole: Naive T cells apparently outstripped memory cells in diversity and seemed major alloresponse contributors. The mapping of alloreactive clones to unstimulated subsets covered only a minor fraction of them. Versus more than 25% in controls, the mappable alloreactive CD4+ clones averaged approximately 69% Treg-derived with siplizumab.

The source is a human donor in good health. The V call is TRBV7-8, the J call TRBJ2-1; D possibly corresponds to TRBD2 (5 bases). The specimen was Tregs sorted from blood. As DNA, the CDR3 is TGTGCCAGCCAAGGACTGCCAAATGAGCAGTTCTTC. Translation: CASQGLPNEQFF.